This TCR beta chain was identified during a study of OX40 agonist ivuxolimab in advanced cancers. As for the study in general: Patients in the trial were receiving intravenous ivuxolimab every 2 weeks, at doses of 0.01 to 10 mg/kg. General study findings and limits: More expanded clones were seen, on average, in CD8+ T cells than in CD4+.

For this clone: Its target is not known.

Excluded were patients having autoimmune disease history or systemic immunosuppression. Germline V gives CDR1 SGDLS, CDR2 YYNGEE. The CDR3 totals 15 residues. V dropped 0 bases and J dropped 7; count of bases not matched to a gene: 6. TCRdb's table, derived via immunoSEQ multiplex PCR, lists solely in-frame clones and lacks some. The sample carries 70,000 to 95,000 clones, roughly 84% recorded once. The sequenced sample was CD4+ or CD8+ T cells sorted from blood, obtained in a trial of the OX40 agonist ivuxolimab. The clonotype comes from an adult with an advanced solid tumor such as melanoma, head and neck, liver or kidney cancer. The rearrangement uses TRBV9 and TRBJ2-1; 8 positions match TRBD1. The CDR3 region is CASSVGRGRWNEQFF. The DNA of the CDR3 is TGTGCCAGCAGCGTAGGCAGGGGGCGTTGGAATGAGCAGTTCTTC. Complete variable domain (other parts from reference TRBV9 and TRBJ2-1): DSGVTQTPKHLITATGQRVTLRCSPRSGDLSVYWYQQSLDQGLQFLIQYYNGEERAKGNILERFSAQQFPDLHSELNLSSLELGDSALYFCASSVGRGRWNEQFFGPGTRLTVL.